This T cell receptor (beta chain) derives from a study of blood T cells in healthy people across ages. Whole-study results and caveats: Per-million-T-cell TCR beta diversity fell roughly linearly with age.

On this clonotype itself: Its cognate antigen is unknown. It may be a read error: a sequence one base away is much more abundant.

Next came a second PCR, run for about 7 to 12 cycles, which used a sample-barcoded 5' primer along with a J-beta primer mix. TCRdb analysed the 5' RACE reads with MiXCR anew, one entry per CDR3 protein. The sample holds about 1.7 million distinct CDR3 sequences, 28% seen once. This CDR3 has 14 residues. Germline V gives CDR1 SGHTA, CDR2 FQGNSA. The V end lost 2 bases, the J end lost 11 bases, and 18 bases lay between the germline ends. The receptor's source is a woman in her 30s in good health. The sample taken for sequencing was blood. V is TRBV7-2 and J is TRBJ2-5; D may be TRBD1 (6 bases). The CDR3 is CASSLSQGSTEQYF. CDR3 bases: TGTGCCAGCAGCTTAAGCCAGGGGTCTACAGAGCAGTACTTC.